These 20 T cell receptor beta chains were sequenced from one sample in a study of OX40 agonist ivuxolimab in advanced cancers. Data came from immunoSEQ multiplex PCR; TCRdb stores just in-frame clones and leaves some out. The sample includes 80,000 to 100,000 clones, around 85% of them seen just once. The sample in question was CD4+ or CD8+ T cells sorted from blood, obtained in a trial of the OX40 agonist ivuxolimab. Receptor source: an adult with an advanced solid tumor such as melanoma, head and neck, liver or kidney cancer.

The chain combines TRBV19 with TRBJ1-1, with D possibly matching TRBD1 (5 bases). Trimming removed 5 bases from V and 4 bases from J, with 20 bases in between. There are 16 residues in the CDR3. Germline loops: CDR1 LNHDA, CDR2 SQIVND (reference sequence). The CDR3 DNA reads as TGTGCCAGTAGTTCCCGTCTGGGCAAGGGGAGCACTGAAGCTTTCTTT. Protein sequence: CASSSRLGKGSTEAFF.

This chain joins TRBV6-1 and TRBJ1-2, with D possibly matching TRBD1 (5 bases). The CDR3 extends over 14 amino acids. V was shortened by 10 bases and J by 5 bases, with 20 bases between the two germline ends. The germline gives CDR1 MNHNS, CDR2 SASEGT. The CDR3 DNA follows: TGTGCCACCGCGAAAGAAACCGACAGATATGGCTACACCTTC. Translated: CATAKETDRYGYTF.

This clone was counted a single time. V usage is TRBV5-6 and J usage is TRBJ2-2; the match to TRBD2 covers 7 bases. The CDR3 loop spans 15 amino acids. Per the germline V gene, CDR1 is SGHDT and CDR2 is YYEEEE. V dropped 4 bases and J dropped 4; count of bases not matched to a gene: 7. For the CDR3, the DNA is TGTGCCAGCAGCCCTAGCGGTGTTTTCACCGGGGAGCTGTTTTTT. Protein sequence: CASSPSGVFTGELFF.

The chain joins TRBV5-4 to TRBJ2-5, with unresolved D. Germline values: CDR1 SGHNT, CDR2 YYREEE (reference sequence). The CDR3 consists of 13 residues. V lost 6 bases to trimming and J lost 3 bases, with 12 bases between them. CDR3 region: CASTPDPKETQYF. The DNA of the CDR3 is TGTGCCAGCACCCCCGACCCCAAAGAGACCCAGTACTTC.

The chain employs TRBV6-5 and TRBJ1-4; D possibly corresponds to TRBD1 (5 bases). The CDR3 covers 14 residues. Trimming left V 5 bases short and J 4 bases short, with 11 bases between. Per the germline V gene, CDR1 is MNHEY and CDR2 is SVGAGI. The CDR3 DNA follows: TGTGCCAGCAGTCTGGGACCGTTTAATGAAAAACTGTTTTTT. This gives the protein CASSLGPFNEKLFF.

This chain uses TRBV19 with TRBJ2-3; 10 positions agree with TRBD1. CDR1 and CDR2 from the germline V gene are LNHDA and SQIVND (reference sequence). Trimming removed 4 bases from V and 4 bases from J; junction bases left unmatched: 5. This CDR3 has 15 amino acids. CDR3 DNA: TGTGCCAGTAGTAGTTTGGGACAGGGGCCAGATACGCAGTATTTT. Its translation: CASSSLGQGPDTQYF.

The chain recombines TRBV7-9 with TRBJ1-3; D unresolved. Trimming took 3 bases from V and 0 from J, leaving 12 bases between them. CDR1 is SEHNR and CDR2 is FQNEAQ in the germline V gene (reference sequence). The length of the CDR3 is 16 residues. The CDR3 spells CASSFLDLSSGNTIYF. The CDR3 bases are TGTGCCAGCAGCTTCCTGGACTTGAGCTCTGGAAACACCATATATTTT.

V and J are TRBV18 and TRBJ1-1; 7 positions match TRBD1. V shed 3 bases, J shed 11 bases, and the junction held 9 bases outside the gene matches. This CDR3 is 13 amino acids long. The germline V gene encodes CDR1 KGHSH and CDR2 LQKENI. CDR3 coding DNA: TGTGCCAGCTCACCCCAGGGGGGCCGGGACGCTTTCTTT. Amino acids: CASSPQGGRDAFF.

J is TRBJ2-5 and V is TRBV6-1; D ambiguous. Trimming shortened V by 4 bases and J by 1 base, and 4 bases separated the two germline ends. This CDR3 comprises 12 residues. The V gene's germline CDR1 is MNHNS and CDR2 SASEGT. CDR3 residues: CASSAAQETQYF. The CDR3 DNA is TGTGCCAGCAGTGCTGCCCAAGAGACCCAGTACTTC.

V gene TRBV15 combines with J gene TRBJ2-2; D is unclear. The germline V and J ends were trimmed by 3 bases and 4 bases, with 9 bases remaining between them. Germline CDR1 and CDR2: LNHNV and YYDKDF (reference sequence). This CDR3 is built from 14 residues. The CDR3 protein is CATSRQWGTGELFF. The CDR3 nucleotides read TGTGCCACCAGCAGGCAGTGGGGCACCGGGGAGCTGTTTTTT.

This sequence joins TRBV5-4 and TRBJ1-2, with 7 bases aligning to TRBD1. The CDR3 has 13 residues. Germline-derived CDR1 and CDR2 are SGHNT and YYREEE (reference sequence). V lost 4 bases and J lost 7; bases outside the gene matches: 7. The CDR3 here is CASSREQGFGYTF. The CDR3 bases are TGTGCCAGCAGCCGGGAACAGGGGTTTGGCTACACCTTC.

The chain couples TRBV27 to TRBJ1-2, with D unclear. V was cut by 4 bases and J by 1 base, with 16 bases left in between. Germline loops: CDR1 MNHEY, CDR2 SMNVEV (reference sequence). The CDR3 runs 16 residues. The CDR3 region has the DNA TGTGCCAGCAGTTCCCAGACACGAAATGGTAACTATGGCTACACCTTC. Amino acid sequence: CASSSQTRNGNYGYTF.

The chain joins TRBV2 to TRBJ2-7; D unclear. The CDR3 consists of 15 residues. The germline V gene has CDR1 SNHLY and CDR2 FYNNEI. The V end was cut by 6 bases, the J end by 0 bases, with 15 bases between. CDR3 residues: CASRRNQAVSYEQYF. CDR3 DNA sequence: TGTGCCAGCAGGCGCAATCAGGCGGTCTCCTACGAGCAGTACTTC.

The V call is TRBV18, the J call TRBJ2-3; perhaps TRBD1 as D (5 bases). V lost 2 bases, J lost 2 bases, and 11 bases lay in between. CDR3 size: 15 residues. Germline assignment: CDR1 KGHSH and CDR2 LQKENI. CDR3 sequence: CASSPTGSNTDTQYF. CDR3 bases: TGTGCCAGCTCACCAACAGGCAGCAACACAGATACGCAGTATTTT.

The gene calls are TRBV6-5 and TRBJ2-7; D call uncertain. Deletions cut 0 bases from V and 6 bases from J, with 3 bases between. The CDR3 totals 11 residues. Germline CDR1 MNHEY, CDR2 SVGAGI. The CDR3 spells CASSYSAEQYF. CDR3 in DNA: TGTGCCAGCAGTTACTCGGCCGAGCAGTACTTC.

J is TRBJ2-7 and V is TRBV6-1; D is ambiguous. CDR1 is MNHNS, CDR2 SASEGT, per germline. The CDR3 extends over 14 amino acids. Trimming took 5 bases from V and 0 from J, leaving 11 bases between them. CDR3 region: CASSPRYSSYEQYF. DNA of the CDR3: TGTGCCAGCAGTCCCCGTTACAGCTCCTACGAGCAGTACTTC.

The gene calls are TRBV18 and TRBJ1-5; the D gene is possibly TRBD1 (6 bases). The CDR3 totals 13 residues. V lost 6 bases and J lost 6, with 12 bases in between. Germline CDR1 is KGHSH and CDR2 is LQKENI. CDR3 protein: CASSAGAGQPQHF. CDR3 coding DNA: TGTGCCAGCTCCGCGGGGGCGGGTCAGCCCCAGCATTTT.

The chain combines TRBV6-6 with TRBJ1-2, with no clear D. The V gene lost 7 bases and the J gene lost 2 bases, with 17 bases spanning the gap. CDR3 length equals 15 residues. The germline gives CDR1 MNHNY, CDR2 SVGAGI (reference sequence). CDR3 protein: CASTQGGTVNYGYTF. Written as DNA, the CDR3 is TGTGCCAGCACCCAAGGAGGTACGGTGAACTATGGCTACACCTTC.

J is TRBJ2-3 and V is TRBV28; D uncertain. Per germline, CDR1 MDHEN and CDR2 SYDVKM. The CDR3 sequence is 14 residues long. V lost 6 bases and J 2 bases, leaving 12 bases between the germline ends. The chain's CDR3 is CASSYGGLTDTQYF. The CDR3 DNA reads TGTGCCAGCAGCTACGGTGGCCTCACAGATACGCAGTATTTT.

V and J are TRBV19 and TRBJ1-5; a weak D match, TRBD1 (5 bases). Trimming removed 8 bases at V and 3 bases at J, with 20 bases between. Per germline, CDR1 LNHDA and CDR2 SQIVND (reference sequence). The CDR3 is made up of 16 amino acids. In nucleotides, the CDR3 is TGTGCCAGTGCCTTAGGACTTGGGACCTTCAATCAGCCCCAGCATTTT. This gives the protein CASALGLGTFNQPQHF.